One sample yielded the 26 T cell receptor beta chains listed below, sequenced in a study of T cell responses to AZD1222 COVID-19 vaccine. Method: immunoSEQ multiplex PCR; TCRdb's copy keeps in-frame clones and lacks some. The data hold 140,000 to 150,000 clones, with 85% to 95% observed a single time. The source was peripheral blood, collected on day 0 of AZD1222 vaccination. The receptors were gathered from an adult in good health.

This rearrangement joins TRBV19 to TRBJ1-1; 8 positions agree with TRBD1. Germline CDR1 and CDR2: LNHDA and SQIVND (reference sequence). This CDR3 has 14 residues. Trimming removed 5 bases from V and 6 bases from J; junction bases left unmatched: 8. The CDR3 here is CASSPDQGAAEAFF. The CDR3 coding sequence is TGTGCCAGTAGTCCCGATCAGGGGGCGGCTGAAGCTTTCTTT.

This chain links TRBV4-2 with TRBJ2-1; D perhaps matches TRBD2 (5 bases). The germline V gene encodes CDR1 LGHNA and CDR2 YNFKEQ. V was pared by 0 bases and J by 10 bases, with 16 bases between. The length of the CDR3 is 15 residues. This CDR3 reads CASSQDGKGAEEQFF. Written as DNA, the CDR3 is TGTGCCAGCAGCCAAGATGGGAAGGGAGCAGAGGAGCAGTTCTTC.

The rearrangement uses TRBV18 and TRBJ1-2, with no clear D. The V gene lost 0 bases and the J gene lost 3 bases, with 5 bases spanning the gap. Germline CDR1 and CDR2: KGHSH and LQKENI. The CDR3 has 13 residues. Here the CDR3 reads CASSPPGDYGYTF. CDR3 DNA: TGTGCCAGCTCACCACCCGGGGACTATGGCTACACCTTC.

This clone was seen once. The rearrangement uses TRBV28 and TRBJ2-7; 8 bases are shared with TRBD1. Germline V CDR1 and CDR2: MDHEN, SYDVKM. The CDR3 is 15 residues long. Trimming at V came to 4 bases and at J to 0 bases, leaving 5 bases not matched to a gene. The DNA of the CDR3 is TGTGCCAGCAGTTCAGGGGGCGAAATCTCCTACGAGCAGTACTTC. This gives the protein CASSSGGEISYEQYF.

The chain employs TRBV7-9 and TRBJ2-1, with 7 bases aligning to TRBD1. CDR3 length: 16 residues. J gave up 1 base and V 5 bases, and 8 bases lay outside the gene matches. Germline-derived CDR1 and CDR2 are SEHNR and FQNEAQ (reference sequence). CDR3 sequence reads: CASSRKPGQSYNEQFF. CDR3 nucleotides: TGTGCCAGCAGCAGGAAACCGGGACAGTCCTACAATGAGCAGTTCTTC.

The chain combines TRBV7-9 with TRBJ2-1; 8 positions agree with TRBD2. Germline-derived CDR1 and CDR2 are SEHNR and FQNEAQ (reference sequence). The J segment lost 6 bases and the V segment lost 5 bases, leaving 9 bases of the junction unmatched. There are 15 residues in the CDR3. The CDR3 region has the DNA TGTGCCAGCAGCCCTAGGCGGCTAGCGGGCAATGAGCAGTTCTTC. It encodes CASSPRRLAGNEQFF.

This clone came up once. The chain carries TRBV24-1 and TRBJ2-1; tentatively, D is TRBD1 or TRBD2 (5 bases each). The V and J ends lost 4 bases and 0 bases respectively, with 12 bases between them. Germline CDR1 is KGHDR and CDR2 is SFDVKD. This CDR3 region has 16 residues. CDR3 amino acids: CATSDPGTDSYNEQFF. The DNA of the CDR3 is TGTGCCACCAGTGACCCCGGGACGGACTCCTACAATGAGCAGTTCTTC.

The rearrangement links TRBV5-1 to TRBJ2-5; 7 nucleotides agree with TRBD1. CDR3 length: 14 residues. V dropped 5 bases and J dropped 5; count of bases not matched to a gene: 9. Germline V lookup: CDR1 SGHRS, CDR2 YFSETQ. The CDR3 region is CASSSDRVGETQYF. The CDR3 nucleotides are TGCGCCAGCAGTTCCGACAGGGTTGGGGAGACCCAGTACTTC.

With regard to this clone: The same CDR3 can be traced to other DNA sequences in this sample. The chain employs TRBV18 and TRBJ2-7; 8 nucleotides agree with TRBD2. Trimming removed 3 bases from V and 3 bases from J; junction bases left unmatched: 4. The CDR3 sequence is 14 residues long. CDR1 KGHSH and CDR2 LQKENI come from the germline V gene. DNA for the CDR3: TGTGCCAGCTCACCGAGGACTAGCAGCTACGAGCAGTACTTC. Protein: CASSPRTSSYEQYF.

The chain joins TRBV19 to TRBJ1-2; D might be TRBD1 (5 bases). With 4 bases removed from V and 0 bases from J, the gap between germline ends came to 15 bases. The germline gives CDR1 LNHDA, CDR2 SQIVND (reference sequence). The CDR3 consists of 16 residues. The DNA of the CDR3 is TGTGCCAGTAGTAGTTACGGGACGGATACTAACTATGGCTACACCTTC. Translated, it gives CASSSYGTDTNYGYTF. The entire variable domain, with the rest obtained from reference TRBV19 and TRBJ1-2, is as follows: DGGITQSPKYLFRKEGQNVTLSCEQNLNHDAMYWYRQDPGQGLRLIYYSQIVNDFQKGDIAEGYSVSREKKESFPLTVTSAQKNPTAFYLCASSSYGTDTNYGYTFGSGTRLTVV.

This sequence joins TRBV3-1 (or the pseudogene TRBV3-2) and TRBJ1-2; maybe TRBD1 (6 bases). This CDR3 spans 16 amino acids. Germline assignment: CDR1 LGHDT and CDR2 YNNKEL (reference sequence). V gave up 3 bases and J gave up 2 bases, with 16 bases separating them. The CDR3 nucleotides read TGTGCCAGCAGCCATACGAGGGCAGGGACAAACTATGGCTACACCTTC. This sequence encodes CASSHTRAGTNYGYTF.

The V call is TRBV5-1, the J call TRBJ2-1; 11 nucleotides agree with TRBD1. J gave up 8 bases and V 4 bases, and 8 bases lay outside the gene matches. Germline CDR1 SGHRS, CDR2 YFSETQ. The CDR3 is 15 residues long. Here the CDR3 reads CASSLGVDRGHEQFF. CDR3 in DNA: TGCGCCAGCAGCCTGGGGGTGGACAGGGGGCATGAGCAGTTCTTC.

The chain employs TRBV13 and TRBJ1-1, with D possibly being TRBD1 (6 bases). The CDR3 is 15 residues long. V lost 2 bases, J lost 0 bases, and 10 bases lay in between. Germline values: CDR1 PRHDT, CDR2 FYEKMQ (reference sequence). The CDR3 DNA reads TGTGCCAGCAGCTTACGACAGGAAGTGAACACTGAAGCTTTCTTT. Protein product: CASSLRQEVNTEAFF.

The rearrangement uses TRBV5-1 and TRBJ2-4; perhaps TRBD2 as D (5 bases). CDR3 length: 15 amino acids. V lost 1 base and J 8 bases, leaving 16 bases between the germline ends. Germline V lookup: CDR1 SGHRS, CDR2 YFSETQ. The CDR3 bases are TGCGCCAGCAGCTTGCGTGCGGCGGAGGTAGACATTCAGTACTTC. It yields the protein CASSLRAAEVDIQYF. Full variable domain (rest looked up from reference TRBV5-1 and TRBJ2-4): KAGVTQTPRYLIKTRGQQVTLSCSPISGHRSVSWYQQTPGQGLQFLFEYFSETQRNKGNFPGRFSGRQFSNSRSEMNVSTLELGDSALYLCASSLRAAEVDIQYFGAGTRLSVL.

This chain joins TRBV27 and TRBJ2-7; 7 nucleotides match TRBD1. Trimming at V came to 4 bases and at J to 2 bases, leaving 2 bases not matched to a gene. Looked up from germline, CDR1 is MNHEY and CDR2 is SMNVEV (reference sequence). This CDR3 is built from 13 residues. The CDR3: CASSWGQTYEQYF. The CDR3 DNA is TGTGCCAGCAGTTGGGGACAGACCTACGAGCAGTACTTC.

This CDR3 reads CASSLGHLAPRGNEQFF. Here the CDR3 DNA reads TGTGCCAGCAGCTTAGGGCATCTAGCGCCTCGGGGGAATGAGCAGTTCTTC. The chain links TRBV7-9 to TRBJ2-1, with D maybe TRBD2 (6 bases). CDR1 is SEHNR and CDR2 is FQNEAQ in the germline V gene (reference sequence). Trimming took 1 base from V and 7 from J, leaving 20 bases between them. The CDR3 consists of 17 residues.

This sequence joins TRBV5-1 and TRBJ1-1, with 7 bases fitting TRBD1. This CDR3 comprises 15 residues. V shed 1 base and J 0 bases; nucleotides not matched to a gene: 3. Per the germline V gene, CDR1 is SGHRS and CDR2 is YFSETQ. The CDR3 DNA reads TGCGCCAGCAGCTTGATGGGACAGTTGAACACTGAAGCTTTCTTT. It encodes CASSLMGQLNTEAFF. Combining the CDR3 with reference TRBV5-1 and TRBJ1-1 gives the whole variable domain KAGVTQTPRYLIKTRGQQVTLSCSPISGHRSVSWYQQTPGQGLQFLFEYFSETQRNKGNFPGRFSGRQFSNSRSEMNVSTLELGDSALYLCASSLMGQLNTEAFFGQGTRLTVV.

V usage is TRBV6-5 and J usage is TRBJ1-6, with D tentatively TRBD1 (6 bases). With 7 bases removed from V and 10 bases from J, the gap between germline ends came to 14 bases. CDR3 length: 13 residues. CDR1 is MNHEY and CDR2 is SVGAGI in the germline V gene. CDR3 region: CASTPEGGSPLHF. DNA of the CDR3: TGTGCCAGCACCCCCGAGGGGGGGTCACCCCTCCACTTT.

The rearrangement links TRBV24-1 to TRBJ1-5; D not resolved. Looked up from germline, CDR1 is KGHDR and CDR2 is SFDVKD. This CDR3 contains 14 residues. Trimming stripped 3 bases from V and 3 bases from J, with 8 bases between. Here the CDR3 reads CATSDGGTNQPQHF. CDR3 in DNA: TGTGCCACCAGTGATGGAGGAACCAATCAGCCCCAGCATTTT.

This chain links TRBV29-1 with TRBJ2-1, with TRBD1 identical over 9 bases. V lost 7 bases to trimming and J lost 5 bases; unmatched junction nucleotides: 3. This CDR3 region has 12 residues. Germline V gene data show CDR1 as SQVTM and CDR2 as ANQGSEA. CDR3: CSGGQGDNEQFF. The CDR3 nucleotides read TGCAGCGGGGGACAGGGAGACAATGAGCAGTTCTTC.

CDR3 DNA: TGTGCCAGCAGTCTAAACCTCAGGGGAAGTAATTCACCCCTCCACTTT. It specifies CASSLNLRGSNSPLHF. This chain connects TRBV27 to TRBJ1-6, with D tentatively TRBD1 (6 bases). Trimming took off 5 bases at V and 6 bases at J, with 17 bases between the two ends. The CDR3 is made up of 16 amino acids. The germline V gene has CDR1 MNHEY and CDR2 SMNVEV (reference sequence).

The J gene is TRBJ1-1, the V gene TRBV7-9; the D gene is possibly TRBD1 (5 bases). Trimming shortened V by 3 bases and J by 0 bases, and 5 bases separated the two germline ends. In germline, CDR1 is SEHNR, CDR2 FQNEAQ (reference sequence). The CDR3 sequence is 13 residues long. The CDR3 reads CASSFRVNTEAFF. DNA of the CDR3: TGTGCCAGCAGCTTCAGGGTGAACACTGAAGCTTTCTTT.

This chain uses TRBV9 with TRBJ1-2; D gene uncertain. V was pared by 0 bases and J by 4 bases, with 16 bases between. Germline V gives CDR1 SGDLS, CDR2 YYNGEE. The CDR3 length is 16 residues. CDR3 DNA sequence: TGTGCCAGCAGCGTAGATGACGCCGGGGTGCGCTATGGCTACACCTTC. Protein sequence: CASSVDDAGVRYGYTF.

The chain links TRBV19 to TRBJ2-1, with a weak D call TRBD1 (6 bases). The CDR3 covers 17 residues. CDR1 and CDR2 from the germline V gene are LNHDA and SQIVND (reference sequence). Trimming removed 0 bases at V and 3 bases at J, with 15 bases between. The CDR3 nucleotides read TGTGCCAGTAGTATAGATCAAGGACAGCTGGACTACAATGAGCAGTTCTTC. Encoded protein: CASSIDQGQLDYNEQFF.

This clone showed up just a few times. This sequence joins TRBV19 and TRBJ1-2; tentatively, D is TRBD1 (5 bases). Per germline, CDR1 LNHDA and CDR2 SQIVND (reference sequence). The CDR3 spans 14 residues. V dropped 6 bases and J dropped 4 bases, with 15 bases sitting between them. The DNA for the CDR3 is TGTGCCAGTAGCCGGCCGGGACCGATCTATGGCTACACCTTC. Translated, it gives CASSRPGPIYGYTF.

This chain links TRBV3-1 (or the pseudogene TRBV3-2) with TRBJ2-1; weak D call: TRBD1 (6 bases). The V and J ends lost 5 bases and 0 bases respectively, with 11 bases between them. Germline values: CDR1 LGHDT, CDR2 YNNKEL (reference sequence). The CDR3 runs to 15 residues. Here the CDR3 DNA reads TGTGCCAGCAGCAGACAGGAGAGCTCCTACAATGAGCAGTTCTTC. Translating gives CASSRQESSYNEQFF.